The 10 T cell receptor beta chains in this list originate from one sample, sequenced in a study of human T cells and chemical hapten exposure. The time point was: patch test 2, 6 weeks after DPC sensitization. As for treatment: therapeutic diphenylcyclopropenone sensitization with weekly scalp DPC. TCRdb used MiXCR to reprocess the RACE reads, holding one entry per CDR3 protein. This sample carries fewer than 150,000 distinct CDR3 sequences, approximately 12% of them seen once, and the ten largest clones take around 1.4%. Sequenced here: whole blood, sampled in connection with sensitization to the hapten diphenylcyclopropenone (DPC). These receptors all come from a woman in her 50s with alopecia areata. Some clones in this sample may be carry-over from other donors' samples.

This clonotype was observed a few times. The V gene is TRBV21-1, the J gene TRBJ2-7; no DNA check was done on the table's D call, TRBD1. TRBV21-1 represents a pseudogene. The CDR3 has 15 residues. The CDR3 coding sequence is TGTGCCAGCAGCCGATGGGGCGAACAGAGAGACGAGCAGTACTTC. Residues: CASSRWGEQRDEQYF.

In nucleotides, the CDR3 is TGTGCCAGCAGCCAAGGACAGGGAGGAAACACTGAAGCTTTCTTT. It is translated as CASSQGQGGNTEAFF. This sequence joins TRBV11-3 and TRBJ1-1, with TRBD1 matching 8 bases. Germline loops: CDR1 SGHNT, CDR2 YENEEA. The CDR3 runs 15 residues. Losses at the gene ends were 5 bases for V and 2 bases for J; bases not matched to a gene: 7.

The chain recombines TRBV29-1 with TRBJ2-3; D is undetermined. Germline values: CDR1 SQVTM, CDR2 ANQGSEA. V was shortened by 4 bases and J by 6 bases, with 5 bases between the two germline ends. The CDR3 covers 10 residues. This CDR3 reads CSVGLDTQYF. The CDR3 region has the DNA TGCAGCGTTGGGTTGGATACGCAGTATTTT.

This clonotype was observed many times. V is TRBV7-3 and J is TRBJ2-2, with a tentative D call TRBD1 (6 bases). V was clipped by 5 bases and J by 3 bases, with 13 bases between them. This CDR3 comprises 15 residues. The V gene's germline CDR1 is SGHTA and CDR2 FQGTGA. The CDR3 spells CASSTRQGHTGELFF. DNA for the CDR3: TGTGCCAGCAGCACACGGCAGGGGCACACCGGGGAGCTGTTTTTT. Looking up the rest from reference TRBV7-3 and TRBJ2-2 gives the full variable domain: GAGVSQTPSNKVTEKGKYVELRCDPISGHTALYWYRQSLGQGPEFLIYFQGTGAADDSGLPNDRFFAVRPEGSVSTLKIQRTERGDSAVYLCASSTRQGHTGELFFGEGSRLTVL.

This clonotype has a count of ten or more. The chain has TRBV11-2 and TRBJ2-2; D possibly uses TRBD1 or TRBD2 (6 bases each). Looked up from germline, CDR1 is SGHAT and CDR2 is FQNNGV. The CDR3 totals 15 residues. V was pared by 3 bases and J by 4 bases, with 12 bases between. CDR3 sequence reads: CASSLEGEGTGELFF. In DNA form, the CDR3 reads TGTGCCAGCAGCTTGGAGGGGGAAGGCACCGGGGAGCTGTTTTTT.

This clonotype was seen only a few times. The chain is built from TRBV7-9 and TRBJ2-4; D unresolved. Germline CDR1 SEHNR, CDR2 FQNEAQ (reference sequence). V was shortened by 5 bases and J by 0 bases, with 11 bases between the two germline ends. This CDR3 region has 15 residues. In DNA form, the CDR3 reads TGTGCCAGCAGCACAGTACAGTTAGCCAAAAACATTCAGTACTTC. It encodes CASSTVQLAKNIQYF.

This clonotype came up many times. The CDR3 nucleotides read TGCAGTGCTAGAGAAGGGACGCTGGCGGGAGAGACCCAGTACTTC. The encoded protein is CSAREGTLAGETQYF. The V and J genes are TRBV20-1 and TRBJ2-5; tentatively, D is TRBD1 or TRBD2 (5 bases each). Germline values: CDR1 DFQATT, CDR2 SNEGSKA (reference sequence). The ends were cut back, 0 bases at V and 4 bases at J, with 15 bases in the middle. The CDR3 extends over 15 amino acids.

This clonotype was counted many times. The chain uses TRBV5-5 and TRBJ2-5, with D perhaps matching TRBD1 or TRBD2 (5 bases each). The V gene's germline CDR1 is SGHKS and CDR2 YYEKEE (reference sequence). Trimming took off 5 bases at V and 2 bases at J, with 22 bases between the two ends. The CDR3 has 17 amino acids. Written as DNA, the CDR3 is TGTGCCAGCAGGTCAGAGCTATTCCGGGGCCAGCAAGAGACCCAGTACTTC. It translates to CASRSELFRGQQETQYF.

The chain is built from TRBV29-1 and TRBJ1-1; possibly TRBD1 for D (6 bases). Trimming removed 6 bases at V and 1 base at J, with 6 bases between. Germline values: CDR1 SQVTM, CDR2 ANQGSEA. This CDR3 has 11 amino acids. The CDR3 spells CSVRGNTEAFF. CDR3 coding DNA: TGCAGCGTCAGGGGGAACACTGAAGCTTTCTTT.

This chain connects TRBV7-2 to TRBJ1-2, with D maybe TRBD1 (6 bases). Germline V lookup: CDR1 SGHTA, CDR2 FQGNSA. The CDR3 is 16 amino acids. The germline V and J ends were trimmed by 1 base and 3 bases, with 15 bases remaining between them. CDR3 protein: CASSLGLQGVDYGYTF. The CDR3 nucleotides read TGTGCCAGCAGCTTAGGATTACAGGGCGTGGACTATGGCTACACCTTC.